The clone carrying this TCR beta chain appeared many times. As yet, its antigen is unknown. The cDNA was synthesized by means of template-switch 5'RACE, which was carried out with 10-nucleotide random UMIs. Over 190 million TCR-beta sequences from 15-18 subjects came out of each sequencing run. TCRdb re-called the 5' RACE reads with MiXCR, one entry per CDR3 protein. The sample has about 50,000 distinct CDR3 sequences, about 9.3% seen once. This record comes from a study of neurological immune-mediated disorders. Study-wide points: Whereas HTLV-1-associated myelopathy showed the most TCR clonal expansion, multiple sclerosis showed the least, with levels below those of healthy controls.

In germline, CDR1 is SGHRS, CDR2 YFSETQ. The CDR3 is made up of 13 amino acids. The V gene end was trimmed by 3 bases and the J gene end by 3 bases; junction bases not matched to a gene: 3. The unsorted libraries had their origin in 2 million PBMCs stored at -80 C. This clonotype was obtained from a man aged 65 to 85 with HTLV-1-associated myelopathy (HAM/TSP). The sequenced sample consisted of PBMCs. V is TRBV5-1 and J is TRBJ2-7, with 7 bases aligning to TRBD2. The CDR3: CASSSGTNYEQYF. In nucleotides, the CDR3 is TGCGCCAGCAGCTCCGGGACTAACTACGAGCAGTACTTC. Full variable domain (outside the CDR3, taken from reference TRBV5-1 and TRBJ2-7): KAGVTQTPRYLIKTRGQQVTLSCSPISGHRSVSWYQQTPGQGLQFLFEYFSETQRNKGNFPGRFSGRQFSNSRSEMNVSTLELGDSALYLCASSSGTNYEQYFGPGTRLTVT.